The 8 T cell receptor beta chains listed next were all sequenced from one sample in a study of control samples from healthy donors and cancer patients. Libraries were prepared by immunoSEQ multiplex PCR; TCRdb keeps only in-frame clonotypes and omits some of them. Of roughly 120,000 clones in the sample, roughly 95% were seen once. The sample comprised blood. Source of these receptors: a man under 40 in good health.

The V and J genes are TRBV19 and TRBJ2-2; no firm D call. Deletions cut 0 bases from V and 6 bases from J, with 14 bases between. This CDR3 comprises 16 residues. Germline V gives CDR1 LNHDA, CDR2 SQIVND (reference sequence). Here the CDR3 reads CASSIEGMPWAGELFF. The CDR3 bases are TGTGCCAGTAGTATAGAGGGAATGCCGTGGGCCGGGGAGCTGTTTTTT.

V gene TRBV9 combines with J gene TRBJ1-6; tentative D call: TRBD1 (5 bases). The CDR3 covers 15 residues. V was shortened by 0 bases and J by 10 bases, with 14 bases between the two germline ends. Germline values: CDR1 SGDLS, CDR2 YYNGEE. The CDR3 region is CASSVDQGSGSPLHF. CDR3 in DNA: TGTGCCAGCAGCGTAGACCAGGGTTCGGGATCACCCCTCCACTTT.

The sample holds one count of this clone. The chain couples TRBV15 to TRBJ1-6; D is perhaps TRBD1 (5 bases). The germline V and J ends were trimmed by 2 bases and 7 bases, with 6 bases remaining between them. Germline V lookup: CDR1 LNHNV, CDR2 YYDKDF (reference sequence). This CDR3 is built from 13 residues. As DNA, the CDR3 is TGTGCCACCAGCAGAAGACAGAATTCACCCCTCCACTTT. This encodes CATSRRQNSPLHF.

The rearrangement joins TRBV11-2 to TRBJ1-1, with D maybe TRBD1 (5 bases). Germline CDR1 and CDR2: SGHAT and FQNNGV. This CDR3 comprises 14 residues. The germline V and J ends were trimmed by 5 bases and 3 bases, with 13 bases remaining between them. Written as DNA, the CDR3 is TGTGCCAGCAGCCTCTGGAGGGGTGACACTGAAGCTTTCTTT. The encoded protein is CASSLWRGDTEAFF.

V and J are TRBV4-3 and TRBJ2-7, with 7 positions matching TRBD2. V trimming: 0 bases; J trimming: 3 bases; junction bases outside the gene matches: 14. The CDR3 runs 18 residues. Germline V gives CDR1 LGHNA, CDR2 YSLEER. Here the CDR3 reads CASSQDRRSGSFFYEQYF. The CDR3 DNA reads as TGCGCCAGCAGCCAAGATCGCCGTAGCGGGTCCTTTTTCTACGAGCAGTACTTC.

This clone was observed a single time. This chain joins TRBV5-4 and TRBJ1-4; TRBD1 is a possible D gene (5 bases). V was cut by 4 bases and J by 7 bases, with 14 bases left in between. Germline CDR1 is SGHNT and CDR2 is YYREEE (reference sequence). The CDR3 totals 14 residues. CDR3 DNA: TGTGCCAGCAGCAGCGACAGTAATTCTGAAAAACTGTTTTTT. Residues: CASSSDSNSEKLFF.

The CDR3 DNA reads as TGTGCCAGCAGCCAAGACAGAAATAATGAAAAACTGTTTTTT. Its protein is CASSQDRNNEKLFF. The rearrangement uses TRBV27 and TRBJ1-4; TRBD1 might be the D (5 bases). Germline-derived CDR1 and CDR2 are MNHEY and SMNVEV (reference sequence). The V end was cut by 6 bases, the J end by 4 bases, with 12 bases between. The CDR3 spans 14 residues.

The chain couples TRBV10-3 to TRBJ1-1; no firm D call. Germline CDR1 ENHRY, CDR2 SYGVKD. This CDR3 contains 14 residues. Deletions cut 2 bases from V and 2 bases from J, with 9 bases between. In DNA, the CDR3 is TGTGCCATCAGTGAGACTACAAGTAACACTGAAGCTTTCTTT. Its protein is CAISETTSNTEAFF.